The entry below describes one T cell receptor (beta chain). Its antigen is not known. Trimming cost V 4 bases and J 6 bases; bases outside gene matches: 5. Germline CDR1 reads SEHNR; CDR2 reads FQNEAQ (reference sequence). This CDR3 has 15 residues. A single record per CDR3 protein comes from TCRdb applying MiXCR to the 5' RACE reads. The repertoire has about 630,000 distinct CDR3 sequences, 12% of them found once; the top ten carry under 15%. This entry comes from a study of T cells after yellow fever vaccination. General study points: Detected again after the booster were most primary-vaccination clones, at 95% to 98% CD4 and roughly 88% CD8. The secondary T-cell response peaked on day 5, not day 15, but was weaker.

The receptor was derived from a man younger than 45 who received the YFV17D yellow fever vaccine. The chain links TRBV7-9 to TRBJ2-7; 14 nucleotides match TRBD2. The sample consisted of PBMCs, taken on the day of the yellow fever booster vaccination. DNA of the CDR3: TGTGCCAGCAGCTGGGGACTAGCGGGAGATGCCGAGCAGTACTTC. Its protein is CASSWGLAGDAEQYF.